Listed below are T cell receptor beta chains from one sample, sequenced in a study of T cell responses to AZD1222 COVID-19 vaccine. TCRdb keeps only in-frame clones here, not all; method: immunoSEQ multiplex PCR. The sample yields tens of thousands of clones, nearly 90% seen once. Specimen: peripheral blood, collected 28 days after the second AZD1222 dose. The receptor set was obtained from an adult who received the AZD1222 COVID-19 vaccine. Each CDR3 is given with its conserved first and last residue.

cdr3_aa v_call
CASSLRTKSNSPLHF TRBV7-2
CATSDRQAGHYGYTF TRBV24-1
CASSSASGRGYNEQFF TRBV11-2
CASSDSIRAVNGYTF TRBV6-4
CASRAGTLYNEQFF TRBV19
CASSTVANYGYTF TRBV19
CASSEQPSSTDTQYF TRBV2
CASSYRAGAFF TRBV2
CASSPDRASNQPQHF TRBV6-5
CSASKRVTGELFF TRBV20-1
CASSYGYREVTEAFF TRBV6-2/TRBV6-3
CASRQGFNYGYTF TRBV2
CASSVGPGGETQYF TRBV9
CASSSSGGGGDEQFF TRBV7-3
CAWGSYGYTF TRBV30
CASSYLGQYNSPLHF TRBV6-6
CASSFGQGSEKLFF TRBV5-4
CASSYSSGGAADTQYF TRBV6-5
CASSSRDGRYGYTF TRBV7-2
CASSPSGTFLAKNIQYF TRBV5-1
CASSQNRDNYGYTF TRBV4-1
CASSPTRVTGELFF TRBV19
CASSERPGTVNTGELFF TRBV6-1
CASSPQGAGNTIYF TRBV7-9
CASSTGFDGYTF TRBV19
CASSLGPGYNEQYF TRBV7-8
CASSPRFNAYNSPLHF TRBV7-6
CASSREEGTGELFF TRBV5-1
CASSDRGDYGYTF TRBV2
CASSQDPIGLAGQETQYF TRBV3-1/TRBV3-2
CATSRGGAQETQYF TRBV15
CATSASTNTGELFF TRBV24-1
CASSRLASEQFF TRBV27
CASSFIGDQPQHF TRBV27
CASSLGGRGAAGYTF TRBV11-2
CASKTLIGVFTEAFF TRBV27
CASSRGTGNTIYF TRBV9
CASSPPSQETQYF TRBV18
CASSPSQGTYGYTF TRBV5-1